Given below is one TCR beta chain in context. Its antigen is unidentified. Time point described: late sampling 161 to 241 days after vaccination in three convalescent patients. Treatment described: roughly ten-day PBMC culture with coronavirus spike peptide pools or control peptides (ViraFEST assay). Sequencing of the DNA from cultured CD4+ T cells was carried out with the Oncomine TCR Beta short-read assay. TCRdb passed the PCR reads through MiXCR, listing each CDR3 protein once. This sample has some 21,000 distinct CDR3 sequences; roughly 46% occur once, and the top ten carry about 13%. V dropped 0 bases and J dropped 4 bases, with 9 bases sitting between them. The CDR3 sequence is 14 residues long. Germline V lookup: CDR1 SGHNT, CDR2 YENEEA. The sample comes from a study of vaccination and CD4 T cells after COVID-19. General study points: Convalescent patients' median share of reactive clones seen only post-vaccination was about 88%.

The sequence was collected from a human donor who had recovered from COVID-19. This chain connects TRBV11-3 to TRBJ1-1; D gene uncertain. Sequenced material: CD4+ T cells from blood, cultured in vitro, taken about 7 months after SARS-CoV-2 vaccination. CDR3 nucleotide sequence: TGTGCCAGCAGCTTAGATACGACCCGCACTGAAGCTTTCTTT. Its protein product is CASSLDTTRTEAFF.